A few counts support the clone carrying this TCR beta chain. The target antigen is unknown. The data originate from a study of T cell repertoires in cytomegalovirus infection. Study-wide findings and caveats: In two of eight donors, the top clonotype was HLA-C-restricted CMV-specific.

TCRdb reanalysed the reads using MiXCR and keeps one entry per CDR3 protein. The profile shows fewer than 1,000,000 distinct CDR3 sequences, around 31% of them singletons. The CDR3 sequence is 15 residues long. Germline lookup yields CDR1 LGHNT and CDR2 FRNRAP. Between the trimmed V and J ends, which lost 6 bases and 6 bases, there was a span of 18 bases. Material: cultured CD8+ T cells from PBMCs, obtained from culture after CMV antigen stimulation. The chain combines TRBV12-5 with TRBJ1-5, with a possible D match to TRBD1 (5 bases). The sequence derives from a human donor in good health (CMV status not recorded). Some clones in this sample may be carry-over from other donors' samples. The DNA of the CDR3 is TGTGCTAGTGGCGCTACCATAGGGGCAGGTCAGCCCCAGCATTTT. The encoded protein is CASGATIGAGQPQHF. Complete variable domain (other parts from reference TRBV12-5 and TRBJ1-5): DARVTQTPRHKVTEMGQEVTMRCQPILGHNTVFWYRQTMMQGLELLAYFRNRAPLDDSGMPKDRFSAEMPDATLATLKIQPSEPRDSAVYFCASGATIGAGQPQHFGDGTRLSIL.